These 8 T cell receptor beta chains originate from one sample sequenced in a study of identical twins. TCRdb redid the calling of the 5' RACE reads with MiXCR, one entry per CDR3 protein. Found here are hundreds of thousands of distinct CDR3 sequences, 20% to 25% of them singletons; the top ten hold 2.9%. The sample also formed part of further work on T cells expressing NK-cell markers.

The sample was CD4+ T cells sorted from blood. The receptors shown here come from a woman between 18 and 30 years old in good health.

This sequence joins TRBV5-1 and TRBJ2-7, with a possible D match to TRBD2 (6 bases). Germline CDR1 SGHRS, CDR2 YFSETQ. The V gene lost 0 bases and the J gene lost 2 bases, with 12 bases spanning the gap. This CDR3 is 15 amino acids long. The CDR3 DNA sequence: TGCGCCAGCAGCTTGGACGCGGGGTTCCCCTACGAGCAGTACTTC. It yields the protein CASSLDAGFPYEQYF. The variable domain in full, completed from reference TRBV5-1 and TRBJ2-7, reads KAGVTQTPRYLIKTRGQQVTLSCSPISGHRSVSWYQQTPGQGLQFLFEYFSETQRNKGNFPGRFSGRQFSNSRSEMNVSTLELGDSALYLCASSLDAGFPYEQYFGPGTRLTVT.

This clonotype was observed a handful of times. The J gene is TRBJ1-5, the V gene TRBV12-5, with 7 bases that match TRBD1. The CDR3 length is 14 residues. Germline assignment: CDR1 LGHNT and CDR2 FRNRAP. J was trimmed by 5 bases and V by 6 bases; bases with no gene match: 7. CDR3 protein: CASGTGTDDQPQHF. Here the CDR3 DNA reads TGTGCTAGTGGCACTGGGACAGATGATCAGCCCCAGCATTTT. The full variable domain, in which reference TRBV12-5 and TRBJ1-5 provide the parts outside the CDR3, is DARVTQTPRHKVTEMGQEVTMRCQPILGHNTVFWYRQTMMQGLELLAYFRNRAPLDDSGMPKDRFSAEMPDATLATLKIQPSEPRDSAVYFCASGTGTDDQPQHFGDGTRLSIL.

The chain recombines TRBV12-3 or TRBV12-4 with TRBJ2-5; 8 bases align to TRBD1. This CDR3 is 13 amino acids long. Trimming took 5 bases from V and 4 from J; bases not matched to a gene: 3. CDR3 sequence: CASSGQGLETQYF. DNA of the CDR3: TGTGCCAGCAGTGGACAGGGATTAGAGACCCAGTACTTC.

The CDR3 region has the DNA TGCAGTGCTAGAGCACCGGGACAGATCAACACTGAAGCTTTCTTT. Protein product: CSARAPGQINTEAFF. This chain links TRBV20-1 with TRBJ1-1; TRBD1 aligns across 7 bases. The J segment lost 2 bases and the V segment lost 1 base, leaving 7 bases of the junction unmatched. The CDR3 runs to 15 residues. Germline CDR1 is DFQATT and CDR2 is SNEGSKA (reference sequence).

CDR3 sequence reads: CASSLVRRGLYGYTF. The CDR3 DNA is TGTGCCAGCAGCTTAGTTCGCAGGGGGCTCTATGGCTACACCTTC. The J gene is TRBJ1-2, the V gene TRBV11-2; 8 nucleotides align to TRBD1. J lost 4 bases, V lost 1 base, and 5 bases had no gene match. The CDR3 extends over 15 amino acids. The germline V gene encodes CDR1 SGHAT and CDR2 FQNNGV.

Written as DNA, the CDR3 is TGTGCCAGCGGAGTGCACCTGAGCTCCTATAATTCACCCCTCCACTTT. Its protein is CASGVHLSSYNSPLHF. The chain has TRBV2 and TRBJ1-6, with unresolved D. Deletions cut 8 bases from V and 0 bases from J, with 14 bases between. CDR3 length: 16 amino acids. The V gene's germline CDR1 is SNHLY and CDR2 FYNNEI.

J is TRBJ2-1 and V is TRBV5-1; 8 positions match TRBD2. Germline V gives CDR1 SGHRS, CDR2 YFSETQ. After removal of 4 bases from V and 3 bases from J, the junction contained 6 bases not matched to a gene. The CDR3 runs 15 residues. CDR3 in amino acids: CASSPGLDFYNEQFF. As DNA, the CDR3 is TGCGCCAGCAGCCCGGGACTAGATTTCTACAATGAGCAGTTCTTC.

This clonotype was seen a few times. This chain uses TRBV10-3 with TRBJ2-2; possibly TRBD2 for D (7 bases). CDR3 length equals 17 residues. The V and J ends lost 6 bases and 6 bases respectively, with 23 bases between them. Germline V gene data show CDR1 as ENHRY and CDR2 as SYGVKD. In DNA, the CDR3 is TGTGCCATCAGCCTCCGATCTAGCGGAGGGGGGCCCGGGGAGCTGTTTTTT. Protein: CAISLRSSGGGPGELFF.